This T cell receptor beta chain comes out of a study of blood T cell repertoires in COVID-19. Whole-study context: There were acute and convalescent COVID-19 samples, and they came from the United States, Italy and Spain.

The CDR3 extends over 15 amino acids. CDR1 is MNHEY, CDR2 SMNVEV, per germline (reference sequence). The ends lost 5 bases at V and 2 bases at J; junction bases unmatched: 4. Source study methods: The assay estimated nucleated cells by amplifying reference gene primers. The data were produced by immunoSEQ multiplex PCR, yet TCRdb's version contains in-frame clones alone and is incomplete. V, J and clone size reflect that table, while D and trimming were determined from the DNA. This sample yields about 140,000 clones, of which over 65% are seen a single time; 4.5% belongs to the top ten. Sequenced material: peripheral blood. The rearrangement links TRBV27 to TRBJ1-3, with 9 bases aligning to TRBD1. The clonotype originates from an elderly woman with active or convalescent COVID-19. The CDR3 protein is CASSRDRVPGNTIYF. The CDR3 DNA reads TGTGCCAGCAGTCGGGACAGGGTGCCTGGAAACACCATATATTTT.